The clone carrying this T cell receptor (beta chain) has just one count. The CDR3 runs to 17 residues. In germline, CDR1 is MGHRA, CDR2 YSYEKL. V was clipped by 1 base and J by 1 base; unmatched bases: 7. The data were taken from a study of identical twins. Via MiXCR, TCRdb re-called the 5' RACE reads, giving one row per CDR3 protein. The sample records around 1.7 million distinct CDR3 sequences, around a third being singletons. Material for sequencing was cord blood. This clonotype was sampled from a newborn girl in good health. The chain couples TRBV4-1 to TRBJ2-5, with 9 bases identical to TRBD2. CDR3 nucleotides: TGCGCCAGCAGCCAAGTAGGACTAGCGCGACCCCAAGAGACCCAGTACTTC. Translated: CASSQVGLARPQETQYF.